The source of this T cell receptor beta chain is a study of control samples from healthy donors and cancer patients. Unmatched junction bases numbered 6, after V lost 6 bases and J lost 8 bases. Germline CDR1 and CDR2: SGHTA and FQGNSA. The CDR3 spans 13 residues. Some clones are missing from TCRdb's copy, which holds only in-frame ones; the method was immunoSEQ multiplex PCR. The table includes about 6,700 clones, about 70% detected once. The V and J genes are TRBV7-2 and TRBJ1-2, with 10 nucleotides matching TRBD1. Material for sequencing was formalin-fixed, paraffin-embedded tissue. This TCR was sampled from a male donor with melanoma. In DNA, the CDR3 is TGTGCCAGCAGACCCGGGACAGGGGTAGGCTACACCTTC. Translating it yields CASRPGTGVGYTF.